Sequencing of this T cell receptor (beta chain) was carried out in a study of vaccination effects on CD4 cells after COVID-19. Following an approximately ten-day culture, CD4+ T cells were purified. Here immunoSEQ multiplex PCR was the method, and the copy in TCRdb shows in-frame clones only, minus some. The sample contains some 30,000 clones, about 70% of which appear only once. Remarks on this clone: Its target is not known.

V was shortened by 5 bases and J by 3 bases, with 13 bases between the two germline ends. Germline assignment: CDR1 MNHNY and CDR2 SVGAGI (reference sequence). The CDR3 contains 14 residues. The chain has TRBV6-6 and TRBJ1-1, with D hard to call. This receptor was taken from a human donor who received a COVID-19 vaccine. The material sequenced was CD4+ T cells from PBMCs cultured without peptide, taken before COVID-19 vaccination. The CDR3 protein is CASSDPREYTEAFF. The CDR3 DNA reads as TGTGCCAGCAGTGACCCCAGAGAATACACTGAAGCTTTCTTT.